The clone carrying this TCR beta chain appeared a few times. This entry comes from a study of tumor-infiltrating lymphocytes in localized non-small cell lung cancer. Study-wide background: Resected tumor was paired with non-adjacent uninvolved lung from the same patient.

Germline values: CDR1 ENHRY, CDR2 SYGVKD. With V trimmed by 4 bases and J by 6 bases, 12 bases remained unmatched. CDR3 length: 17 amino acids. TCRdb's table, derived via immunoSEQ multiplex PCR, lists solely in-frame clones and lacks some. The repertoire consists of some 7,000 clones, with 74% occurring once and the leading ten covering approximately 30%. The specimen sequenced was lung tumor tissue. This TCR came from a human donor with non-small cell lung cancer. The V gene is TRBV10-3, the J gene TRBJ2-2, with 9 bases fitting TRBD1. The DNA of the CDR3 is TGTGCCATCAGTGGCGTGGGACAGGGCCTGACCCCCGGGGAGCTGTTTTTT. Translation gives CAISGVGQGLTPGELFF.